This TCR beta chain originates from a study of blood T cells in healthy people across ages. The use of a sample-barcoded 5' primer and a J-beta primer mix characterized a second PCR of about 6 to 11 cycles. TCRdb fed the 5' RACE reads into MiXCR, producing one record per CDR3 protein. Found here are 1,500,000 or so distinct CDR3 sequences, approximately 43% of them singletons; the top ten hold roughly 3.7%. The CDR3 sequence is 15 residues long. Trimming shortened V by 0 bases and J by 10 bases, and 17 bases separated the two germline ends. Per the germline V gene, CDR1 is SGDLS and CDR2 is YYNGEE. Material for sequencing was blood. V gene TRBV9 combines with J gene TRBJ2-1; a possible D gene is TRBD1 (6 bases). This receptor was identified in a woman aged 18-35 years in good health. The CDR3 protein is CASSVDQIRGSEQFF. CDR3 DNA sequence: TGTGCCAGCAGCGTAGACCAAATCAGGGGTTCCGAGCAGTTCTTC.